A selection of T cell receptor beta chains follows, all from one sample in a study of cytomegalovirus exposure and HLA in healthy donors. Sequencing was performed with immunoSEQ multiplex PCR; in TCRdb, only in-frame clones are kept and a portion is missing. The table includes more than 80,000 clones, over 80% detected once. Sequenced sample: PBMCs. These receptors originate from a female donor in good health and CMV-seropositive. Each CDR3 is given with its conserved first and last residue. The D gene is left open where the match is weak. Size values are once, few and many counts, or a class for expanded clones, and some rows have none.

j_gene | v_gene | abundance | d_gene | CDR3nt | CDR3aa
TRBJ2-3 | TRBV2 | - | - | TGTGCCAGCAGTGAACTCGGTACCCGCTCAGATACGCAGTATTTT | CASSELGTRSDTQYF
TRBJ1-2 | TRBV2 | - | - | TGTGCCAGCCAGGAGGGGAGCTATGGCTACACCTTC | CASQEGSYGYTF
TRBJ2-7 | TRBV29-1 | - | TRBD1 | TGCAGCGCCGTCAACCGGGACAGGGGATACGAGCAGTACTTC | CSAVNRDRGYEQYF
TRBJ1-2 | TRBV29-1 | - | - | TGCAGCGTCATACGGCCGGGGGGCCTCTTGGGAGATGGCTACACCTTC | CSVIRPGGLLGDGYTF
TRBJ1-2 | TRBV9 | - | - | TGTGCCAGCAGCGTAAACCAGGGTGGTGGCTACACCTTC | CASSVNQGGGYTF
TRBJ1-5 | TRBV7-2 | - | TRBD1 | TGTGCCAGCAGCTTCTTAGCAGGGGGCAATAGCAATCAGCCCCAGCATTTT | CASSFLAGGNSNQPQHF
TRBJ2-2 | TRBV14 | once | - | TGTGCCAGCAGCCCTCCGGGGACATCAAAGTGGACCGGGGAGCTGTTTTTT | CASSPPGTSKWTGELFF
TRBJ1-1 | TRBV10-2 | - | - | TGCGCCAGCACCGAAGAGGGTCTCACCAAAACTGAAGCTTTCTTT | CASTEEGLTKTEAFF
TRBJ1-5 | TRBV19 | - | - | TGTGCCAGTAGGTGGCAGGGACTTAATCAGCCCCAGCATTTT | CASRWQGLNQPQHF
TRBJ2-3 | TRBV7-8 | - | - | TGTGCCAGCAGCTTATCCCCCAGATACACAGATACGCAGTATTTT | CASSLSPRYTDTQYF
TRBJ2-7 | TRBV23-1 | - | TRBD1 | TGCGCCAGCAGTCACCCCGGGACAGGGAATGAGCAGTACTTC | CASSHPGTGNEQYF
TRBJ2-5 | TRBV6-1 | - | - | TGTGCCAGCAAAGTGGGGCAGATACAAGAGACCCAGTACTTC | CASKVGQIQETQYF
TRBJ2-7 | TRBV6-4 | - | TRBD1 | TGTGCCAGCACCATAAGGTGGGGACAGGGTATCTGGAGGGGATCCGAGCAGTACTTC | CASTIRWGQGIWRGSEQYF
TRBJ2-7 | TRBV5-1 | few | TRBD2 | TGCGCCAGCAGCTTGCGCGCGGGAGGGCCGGAAGAGCAGTACTTC | CASSLRAGGPEEQYF
TRBJ2-7 | TRBV5-4 | - | - | TGTGCCAGCAGCCCCAAGACAGGCGACTACGAGCAGTACTTC | CASSPKTGDYEQYF